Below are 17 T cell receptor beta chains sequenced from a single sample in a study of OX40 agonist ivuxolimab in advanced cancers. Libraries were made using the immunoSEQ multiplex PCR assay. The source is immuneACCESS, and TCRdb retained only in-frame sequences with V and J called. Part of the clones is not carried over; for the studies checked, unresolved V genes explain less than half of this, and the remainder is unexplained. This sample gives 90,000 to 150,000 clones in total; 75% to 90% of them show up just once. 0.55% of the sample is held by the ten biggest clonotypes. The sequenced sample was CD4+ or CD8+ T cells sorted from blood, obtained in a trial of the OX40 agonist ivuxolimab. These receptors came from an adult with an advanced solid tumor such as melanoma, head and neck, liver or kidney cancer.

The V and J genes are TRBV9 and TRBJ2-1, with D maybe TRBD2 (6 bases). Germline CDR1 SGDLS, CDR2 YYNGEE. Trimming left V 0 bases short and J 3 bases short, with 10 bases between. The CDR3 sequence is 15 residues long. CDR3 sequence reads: CASSVDGGIYNEQFF. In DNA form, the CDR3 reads TGTGCCAGCAGCGTAGACGGGGGTATCTACAATGAGCAGTTCTTC. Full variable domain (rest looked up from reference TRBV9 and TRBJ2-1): DSGVTQTPKHLITATGQRVTLRCSPRSGDLSVYWYQQSLDQGLQFLIQYYNGEERAKGNILERFSAQQFPDLHSELNLSSLELGDSALYFCASSVDGGIYNEQFFGPGTRLTVL.

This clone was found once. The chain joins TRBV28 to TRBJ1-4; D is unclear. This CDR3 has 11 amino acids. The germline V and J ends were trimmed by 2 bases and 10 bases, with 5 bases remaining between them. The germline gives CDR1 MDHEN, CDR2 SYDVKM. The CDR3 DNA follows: TGTGCCAGCAGTTTACTGGGAAAACTGTTTTTT. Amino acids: CASSLLGKLFF.

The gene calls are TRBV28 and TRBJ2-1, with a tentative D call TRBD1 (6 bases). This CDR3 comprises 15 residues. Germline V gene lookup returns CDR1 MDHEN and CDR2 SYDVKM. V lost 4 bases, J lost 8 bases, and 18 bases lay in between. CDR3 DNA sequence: TGTGCCAGCAGTTCGCCTCGGACCAGGGGTGATGAGCAGTTCTTC. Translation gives CASSSPRTRGDEQFF.

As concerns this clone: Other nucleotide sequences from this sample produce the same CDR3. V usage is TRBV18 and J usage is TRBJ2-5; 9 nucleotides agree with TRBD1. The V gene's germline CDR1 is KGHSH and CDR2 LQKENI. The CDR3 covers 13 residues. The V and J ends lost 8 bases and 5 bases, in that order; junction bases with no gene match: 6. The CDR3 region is CASATGGKETQYF. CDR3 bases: TGTGCCAGCGCCACAGGGGGCAAGGAGACCCAGTACTTC. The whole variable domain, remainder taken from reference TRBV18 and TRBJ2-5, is NAGVMQNPRHLVRRRGQEARLRCSPMKGHSHVYWYRQLPEEGLKFMVYLQKENIIDESGMPKERFSAEFPKEGPSILRIQQVVRGDSAAYFCASATGGKETQYFGPGTRLLVL.

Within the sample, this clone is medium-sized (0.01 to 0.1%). In DNA form, the CDR3 reads TGTGCCAGCAGCTTTGGGGGGGCCGGAGAGACCCAGTACTTC. It translates to CASSFGGAGETQYF. This sequence joins TRBV7-9 and TRBJ2-5, with D maybe TRBD2 (7 bases). CDR3 length equals 14 residues. Germline lookup yields CDR1 SEHNR and CDR2 FQNEAQ (reference sequence). V shed 3 bases and J shed 4 bases, with 12 bases lying between them.

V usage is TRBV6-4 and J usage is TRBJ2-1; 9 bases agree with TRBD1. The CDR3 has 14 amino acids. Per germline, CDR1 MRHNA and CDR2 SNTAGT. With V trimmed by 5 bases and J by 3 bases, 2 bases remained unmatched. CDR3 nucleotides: TGTGCCAGCAGTCGGGACAGGGACTACAATGAGCAGTTCTTC. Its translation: CASSRDRDYNEQFF.

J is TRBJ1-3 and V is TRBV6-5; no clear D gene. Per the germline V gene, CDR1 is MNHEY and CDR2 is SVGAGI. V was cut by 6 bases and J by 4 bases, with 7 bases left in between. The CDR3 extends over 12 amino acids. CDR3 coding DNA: TGTGCCAGCAGGGCGGAGGGAAACACCATATATTTT. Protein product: CASRAEGNTIYF.

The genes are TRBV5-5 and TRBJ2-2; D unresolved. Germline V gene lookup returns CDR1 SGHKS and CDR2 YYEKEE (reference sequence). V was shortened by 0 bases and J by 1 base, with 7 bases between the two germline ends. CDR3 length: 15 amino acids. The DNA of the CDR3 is TGTGCCAGCAGCTTGGAGGGCAGGAACACCGGGGAGCTGTTTTTT. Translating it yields CASSLEGRNTGELFF.

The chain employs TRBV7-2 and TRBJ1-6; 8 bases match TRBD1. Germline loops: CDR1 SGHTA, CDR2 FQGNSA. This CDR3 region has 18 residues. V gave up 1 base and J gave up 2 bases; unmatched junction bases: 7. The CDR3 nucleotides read TGTGCCAGCAGCTTAGAAGGCCAGGGGGCAACCTATAATTCACCCCTCCACTTT. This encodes CASSLEGQGATYNSPLHF.

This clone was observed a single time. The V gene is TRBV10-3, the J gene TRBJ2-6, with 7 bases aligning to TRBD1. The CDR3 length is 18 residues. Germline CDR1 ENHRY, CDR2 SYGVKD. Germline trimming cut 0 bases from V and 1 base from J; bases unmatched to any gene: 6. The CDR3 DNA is TGTGCCATCAGTGAGTCGTTTGGCAGGGGGTCTGGGGCCAACGTCCTGACTTTC. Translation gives CAISESFGRGSGANVLTF.

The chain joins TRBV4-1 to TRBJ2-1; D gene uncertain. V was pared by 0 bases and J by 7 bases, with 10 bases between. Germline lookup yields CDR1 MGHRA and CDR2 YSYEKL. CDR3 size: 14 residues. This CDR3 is CASSQDRHANEQFF. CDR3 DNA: TGCGCCAGCAGCCAAGATCGCCACGCGAATGAGCAGTTCTTC.

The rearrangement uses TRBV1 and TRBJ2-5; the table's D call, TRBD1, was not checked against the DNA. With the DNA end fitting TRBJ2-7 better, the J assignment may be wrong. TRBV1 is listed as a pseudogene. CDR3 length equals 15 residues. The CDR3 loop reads CTSSCIESGQGEQYF. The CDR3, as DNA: TGCACCAGCAGCTGTATTGAGTCAGGGCAAGGCGAGCAGTACTTC.

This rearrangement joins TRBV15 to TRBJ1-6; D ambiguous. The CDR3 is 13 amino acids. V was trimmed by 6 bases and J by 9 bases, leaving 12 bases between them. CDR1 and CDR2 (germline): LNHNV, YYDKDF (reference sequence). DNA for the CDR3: TGTGCCACCAGGCGCGAATGGGGTTCACCCCTCCACTTT. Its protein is CATRREWGSPLHF.

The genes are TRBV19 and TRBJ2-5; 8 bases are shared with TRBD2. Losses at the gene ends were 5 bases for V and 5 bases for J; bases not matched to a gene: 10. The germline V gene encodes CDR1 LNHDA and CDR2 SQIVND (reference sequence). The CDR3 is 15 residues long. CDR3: CASSPGGGILETQYF. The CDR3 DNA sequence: TGTGCCAGTAGTCCCGGCGGGGGGATTTTGGAGACCCAGTACTTC.

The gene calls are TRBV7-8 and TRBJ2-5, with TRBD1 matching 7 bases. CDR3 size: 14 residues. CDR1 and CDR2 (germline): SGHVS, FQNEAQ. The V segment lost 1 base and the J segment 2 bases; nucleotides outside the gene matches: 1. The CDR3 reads CASSLGTGQETQYF. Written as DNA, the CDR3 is TGTGCCAGCAGCTTAGGGACAGGTCAAGAGACCCAGTACTTC.

The CDR3 region is CASSPTMGADTQYF. CDR3 nucleotides: TGTGCCAGCAGCCCCACGATGGGGGCGGATACGCAGTATTTT. The chain combines TRBV16 with TRBJ2-3, with a tentative D call TRBD1 (6 bases). The CDR3 runs 14 residues. Germline V lookup: CDR1 KGHSY, CDR2 FQNENV. Trimming shortened V by 4 bases and J by 6 bases, and 14 bases separated the two germline ends.

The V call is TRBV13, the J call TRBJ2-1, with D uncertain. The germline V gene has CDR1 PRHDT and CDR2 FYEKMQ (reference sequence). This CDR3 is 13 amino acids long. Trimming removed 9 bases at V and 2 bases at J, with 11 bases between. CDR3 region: CASRPPTYNEQFF. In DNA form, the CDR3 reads TGTGCCAGTAGACCCCCCACCTACAATGAGCAGTTCTTC.